This T cell receptor (beta chain) was identified during a study of blood T cell repertoires in COVID-19. Study-wide context: Collection of acute and convalescent COVID-19 samples took place in the United States, Italy and Spain.

The junction had 3 bases not matched to a gene; V was cut back by 5 bases and J by 1 base. Germline CDR1 SNHLY, CDR2 FYNNEI. The CDR3 has 16 residues. The authors' processing: Amplification from reference gene primers served as the basis for estimated nucleated cell counts. Measured with immunoSEQ multiplex PCR; TCRdb has only the in-frame clones, and not every one. V, J and clone size derive from that table, while D and trimming were established from the DNA sequence. The table includes 100,000 to 150,000 clones, more than 60% detected once. The sample consisted of peripheral blood. This TCR was sampled from a woman between 65 and 79 years old with acute or convalescent COVID-19. The chain links TRBV2 to TRBJ2-3; the match to TRBD2 covers 13 bases. CDR3 amino acids: CASSRGLAGRTDTQYF. The DNA of the CDR3 is TGTGCCAGCAGTAGGGGACTAGCGGGACGCACAGATACGCAGTATTTT. Looking up the rest from reference TRBV2 and TRBJ2-3 gives the full variable domain: EPEVTQTPSHQVTQMGQEVILRCVPISNHLYFYWYRQILGQKVEFLVSFYNNEISEKSEIFDDQFSVERPDGSNFTLKIRSTKLEDSAMYFCASSRGLAGRTDTQYFGPGTRLTVL.